Each of the 12 T cell receptor beta chains below was sequenced from the same sample in a study of Graves' ophthalmopathy and Graves' hyperthyroidism. Scientists amplified the TCR beta CDR3 regions from RNA transcripts. First-round RT-PCR relied on HTBI primers, and a second-round multiplex PCR came next. TCRdb reprocessed the multiplex PCR reads via MiXCR and lists one record per CDR3 protein. Here the sample spans about 550,000 distinct CDR3 sequences, about 40% being singletons. What was sequenced was peripheral blood or thyroid tissue (not recorded which). These receptors were obtained from an adult man with Graves' hyperthyroidism.

This sequence joins TRBV20-1 and TRBJ2-3; 8 bases fit TRBD2. V trimming: 0 bases; J trimming: 1 base; junction bases outside the gene matches: 9. The CDR3 is 17 amino acids. Germline V gives CDR1 DFQATT, CDR2 SNEGSKA (reference sequence). CDR3 loop: CSARDPEREPRTDTQYF. CDR3 nucleotide sequence: TGCAGTGCTAGAGATCCTGAGCGGGAGCCCCGCACAGATACGCAGTATTTT.

This clonotype has more than one count but fewer than ten. The V and J genes are TRBV6-5 and TRBJ1-3, with D hard to call. Germline V gives CDR1 MNHEY, CDR2 SVGAGI. V shed 6 bases and J shed 0 bases, with 15 bases lying between them. There are 16 residues in the CDR3. This CDR3 reads CASRTGGLSSGNTIYF. The CDR3, as DNA: TGTGCCAGCAGGACGGGAGGGCTGAGCTCTGGAAACACCATATATTTT.

This clonotype has at least ten counts. This chain joins TRBV20-1 and TRBJ1-1; the D gene is possibly TRBD1 (5 bases). The CDR3 is made up of 14 amino acids. The germline V and J ends were trimmed by 2 bases and 1 base, with 11 bases remaining between them. CDR1 is DFQATT and CDR2 is SNEGSKA in the germline V gene (reference sequence). CDR3 DNA: TGCAGTGCTAGATTCGGGGCAGGGAACACTGAAGCTTTCTTT. Translation: CSARFGAGNTEAFF.

In this sample, this clonotype turned up many times. The CDR3 here is CSARTLSSYEQYF. The CDR3 DNA reads TGCAGTGCTAGGACCCTCAGCTCCTACGAGCAGTACTTC. The chain carries TRBV20-1 and TRBJ2-7, with D hard to call. V was pared by 3 bases and J by 0 bases, with 9 bases between. Per germline, CDR1 DFQATT and CDR2 SNEGSKA (reference sequence). The CDR3 has 13 residues.

In its sample, this clonotype was seen many times. V usage is TRBV28 and J usage is TRBJ2-7; no reliable D call. Germline-derived CDR1 and CDR2 are MDHEN and SYDVKM. This CDR3 contains 13 residues. V lost 5 bases to trimming and J lost 5 bases, with 13 bases between them. CDR3 region: CASSRPTNHEQYF. The CDR3 region has the DNA TGTGCCAGCAGTCGGCCCACCAACCACGAGCAGTACTTC.

This clonotype was observed at least ten times. This chain uses TRBV29-1 with TRBJ2-5; 9 bases fit TRBD1. The CDR3 is 12 residues long. Germline values: CDR1 SQVTM, CDR2 ANQGSEA. V shed 7 bases and J 5 bases; nucleotides not matched to a gene: 5. CDR3 amino acids: CSATGGMETQYF. DNA for the CDR3: TGCAGCGCTACAGGGGGCATGGAGACCCAGTACTTC.

The chain has TRBV7-9 and TRBJ2-7; 12 bases fit TRBD1. This CDR3 comprises 15 residues. V trimming: 5 bases; J trimming: 5 bases; junction bases outside the gene matches: 7. Germline lookup yields CDR1 SEHNR and CDR2 FQNEAQ (reference sequence). The CDR3 sequence: CASSIGDRGRDEQYF. The CDR3 DNA follows: TGTGCCAGCAGCATCGGGGACAGGGGGCGGGACGAGCAGTACTTC.

This clonotype occurred a few times. The rearrangement joins TRBV19 to TRBJ2-7; unclear D gene. The CDR3 covers 14 residues. Germline V gives CDR1 LNHDA, CDR2 SQIVND (reference sequence). V lost 2 bases and J lost 0, with 8 bases in between. CDR3 sequence reads: CASSIRIYSYEQYF. Here the CDR3 DNA reads TGTGCCAGTAGTATAAGGATCTACTCCTACGAGCAGTACTTC.

This clonotype was observed many times. This chain connects TRBV5-6 to TRBJ1-1, with D perhaps TRBD1 (5 bases). The CDR3 runs 11 residues. V dropped 4 bases and J dropped 10 bases, with 11 bases sitting between them. The germline CDR1 and CDR2 sequences are SGHDT and YYEEEE. The CDR3 loop is CASSARTRAFF. CDR3 bases: TGTGCCAGCAGCGCTAGGACAAGAGCTTTCTTT.

The rearrangement uses TRBV20-1 and TRBJ2-2; a possible D gene is TRBD2 (5 bases). Germline CDR1 and CDR2: DFQATT and SNEGSKA (reference sequence). The germline V and J ends were trimmed by 6 bases and 8 bases, with 10 bases remaining between them. The CDR3 is 11 residues long. CDR3 DNA sequence: TGCAGTGCAACCTCGGGGGGGGAGCTGTTTTTT. Residues: CSATSGGELFF.

A remark on this clonotype: This may arise from a read error, as a much more abundant clone is one base away. The chain links TRBV14 to TRBJ1-4; 10 nucleotides line up with TRBD1. The CDR3 covers 16 residues. Per germline, CDR1 SGHDN and CDR2 FVKESK. CDR3 residues: CVSSQVRGTGDEKLFF. Here the CDR3 DNA reads TGTGTCAGCAGCCAAGTCAGGGGGACAGGGGATGAAAAACTGTTTTTT.

This sequence joins TRBV24-1 and TRBJ1-1; 12 nucleotides line up with TRBD1. The ends lost 5 bases at V and 5 bases at J; junction bases unmatched: 8. The CDR3 covers 16 residues. From germline, CDR1 is KGHDR and CDR2 SFDVKD. CDR3 nucleotide sequence: TGTGCCACCAGTGCTGGGACAGGGGGCATTGGGACTGAAGCTTTCTTT. The encoded protein is CATSAGTGGIGTEAFF.